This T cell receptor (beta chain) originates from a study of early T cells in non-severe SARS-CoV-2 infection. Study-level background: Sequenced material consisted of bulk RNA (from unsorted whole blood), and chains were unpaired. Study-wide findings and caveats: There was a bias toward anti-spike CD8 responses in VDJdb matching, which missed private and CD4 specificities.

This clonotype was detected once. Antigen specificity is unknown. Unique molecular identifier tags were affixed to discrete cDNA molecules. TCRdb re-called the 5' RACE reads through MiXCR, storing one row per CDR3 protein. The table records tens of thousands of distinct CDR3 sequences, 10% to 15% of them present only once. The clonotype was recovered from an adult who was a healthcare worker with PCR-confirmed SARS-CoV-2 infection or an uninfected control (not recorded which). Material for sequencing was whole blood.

Here the CDR3 DNA reads TGCAGTGCTAGTCCTCCAAGACAGGGAGGGGGGATCGCAGATACGCAGTATTTT. Protein: CSASPPRQGGGIADTQYF. V gene TRBV20-1 combines with J gene TRBJ2-3, with D possibly called TRBD1 or TRBD2 (7 bases each). The CDR3 extends over 18 amino acids. Germline values: CDR1 DFQATT, CDR2 SNEGSKA (reference sequence). V shed 3 bases and J shed 4 bases, with 26 bases lying between them.